These 17 T cell receptor beta chains came from one sample sequenced in a study of T cells in Graves' hyperthyroidism and ophthalmopathy. TCR beta CDR3 regions were amplified from RNA transcripts. The TCR CDR3 was amplified in a first-round RT-PCR using the HTBI primer set. MiXCR, applied by TCRdb to the multiplex PCR reads, yields one record per CDR3 protein. Here the sample spans 700,000 or so distinct CDR3 sequences, 15% to 20% being singletons. Sequencing used blood. The receptors derive from a young man with Graves' hyperthyroidism.

This clonotype showed up many times. This chain connects TRBV2 to TRBJ2-5; 7 nucleotides match TRBD2. CDR3 length: 14 residues. V was pared by 8 bases and J by 2 bases, with 8 bases of the junction left unmatched. Germline V gene sequence: CDR1 SNHLY, CDR2 FYNNEI. This chain's CDR3 is CASSAGEGQETQYF. Written as DNA, the CDR3 is TGTGCCAGCTCGGCGGGAGAGGGTCAAGAGACCCAGTACTTC.

CDR3 sequence reads: CASSPGLAGEGTDTQYF. In DNA, the CDR3 is TGTGCCAGCAGCCCGGGACTAGCGGGAGAGGGGACAGATACGCAGTATTTT. The chain employs TRBV7-3 and TRBJ2-3; 14 bases map to TRBD2. CDR3 size: 17 residues. The germline CDR1 and CDR2 sequences are SGHTA and FQGTGA. The trim removed 5 bases at V and 3 bases at J, leaving 7 bases unmatched. The entire variable domain, with the rest obtained from reference TRBV7-3 and TRBJ2-3, is as follows: GAGVSQTPSNKVTEKGKYVELRCDPISGHTALYWYRQSLGQGPEFLIYFQGTGAADDSGLPNDRFFAVRPEGSVSTLKIQRTERGDSAVYLCASSPGLAGEGTDTQYFGPGTRLTVL.

Remarks on this clonotype: Given a much more abundant clone one base away, this may be a read error. The CDR3 nucleotides read TGTGCCAGCAGCCGGATATACAATGAGCAGTTCTTC. Translation gives CASSRIYNEQFF. V is TRBV6-2 or TRBV6-3 and J is TRBJ2-1, with unresolved D. With 6 bases removed from V and 4 bases from J, the gap between germline ends came to 7 bases. The V gene's germline CDR1 is MNHEY and CDR2 SVGEGT. The CDR3 is made up of 12 amino acids.

This clonotype was counted at least ten times. The chain combines TRBV5-1 with TRBJ2-7; D remains unclear. The V end lost 3 bases, the J end lost 2 bases, and 9 bases lay between the germline ends. Looked up from germline, CDR1 is SGHRS and CDR2 is YFSETQ. There are 13 residues in the CDR3. The CDR3 DNA sequence: TGCGCCAGCAGCTCTCACCCTACCTACGAGCAGTACTTC. Amino acids: CASSSHPTYEQYF.

This clonotype was counted at least ten times. The chain is built from TRBV28 and TRBJ2-5, with no clear D. Between the trimmed V and J ends, which lost 5 bases and 3 bases, there was a span of 10 bases. The germline V gene encodes CDR1 MDHEN and CDR2 SYDVKM. The CDR3 extends over 13 amino acids. CDR3 amino acids: CASSRWDKETQYF. In DNA, the CDR3 is TGTGCCAGCAGTCGCTGGGATAAAGAGACCCAGTACTTC.

This clonotype has just a few counts. V usage is TRBV5-6 and J usage is TRBJ2-1, with 9 bases matching TRBD2. V lost 4 bases and J lost 8; bases outside the gene matches: 10. The CDR3 runs to 15 residues. Germline CDR1 SGHDT, CDR2 YYEEEE. In DNA form, the CDR3 reads TGTGCCAGCAGCCAAGGACTAGCGCCGGGGGATGAGCAGTTCTTC. Translated, it gives CASSQGLAPGDEQFF.

For this clonotype: This may be a read error: a much more frequent sequence differs by one nucleotide. This chain uses TRBV3-1 with TRBJ1-1; weak D call: TRBD1 (5 bases). V gave up 6 bases and J gave up 2 bases, with 16 bases separating them. This CDR3 region has 15 residues. CDR1 and CDR2 (germline): LGHDT, YNNKEL (reference sequence). This CDR3 is CASRLAGQPNTEAFF. The CDR3 bases are TGTGCCAGCAGGTTGGCGGGGCAGCCTAACACTGAAGCTTTCTTT.

A word on this clonotype: A much larger clone lies a single base off, so this may be a read error. V is TRBV6-5 and J is TRBJ2-7; the D is unclear. This CDR3 region has 13 residues. Germline CDR1 reads MNHEY; CDR2 reads SVGAGI. V dropped 2 bases and J dropped 5 bases, with 10 bases sitting between them. The CDR3 DNA follows: TGTGCCAGCAGTTACATGATTACCCACGAGCAGTACTTC. Its translation is CASSYMITHEQYF.

The chain links TRBV30 to TRBJ2-1; tentatively, D is TRBD2 (6 bases). This CDR3 comprises 15 residues. CDR1 GTSNPN and CDR2 SVGIG come from the germline V gene (reference sequence). V lost 1 base and J 4 bases, leaving 14 bases between the germline ends. The CDR3 coding sequence is TGTGCCTGGAGTGAAGGGACTGGTGGTTACAATGAGCAGTTCTTC. Protein sequence: CAWSEGTGGYNEQFF.

The V gene is TRBV5-4, the J gene TRBJ2-1; the match to TRBD2 covers 8 bases. The end of the DNA aligns better with TRBJ2-7, so the J call may be wrong. This CDR3 has 17 amino acids. In germline, CDR1 is SGHNT, CDR2 YYREEE (reference sequence). The CDR3 loop is CASSLAYGLAGVNEQYF. Written as DNA, the CDR3 is TGTGCCAGCAGCTTGGCCTACGGACTAGCTGGGGTCAATGAGCAGTACTTC.

V and J are TRBV30 and TRBJ1-3; a possible D gene is TRBD1 (5 bases). V was pared by 7 bases and J by 4 bases, with 17 bases between. The CDR3 is 14 residues long. Germline V CDR1 and CDR2: GTSNPN, SVGIG (reference sequence). The CDR3 DNA reads TGTGCCTACAGGACCCATGCTGTGGGAAACACCATATATTTT. Its protein product is CAYRTHAVGNTIYF.

In its sample, this clonotype was seen many times. The rearrangement uses TRBV28 and TRBJ2-7; maybe TRBD2 (6 bases). The CDR3 is made up of 14 amino acids. Trimming left V 2 bases short and J 2 bases short, with 10 bases between. Germline lookup yields CDR1 MDHEN and CDR2 SYDVKM. CDR3 in amino acids: CASSLTGEAYEQYF. The CDR3 nucleotides are TGTGCCAGCAGTTTAACGGGAGAGGCCTACGAGCAGTACTTC.

Comment on this clonotype: One junction end disagrees with the germline gene, perhaps due to a read error. This chain connects TRBV28 to TRBJ2-6, with 7 bases fitting TRBD2. Germline V gene sequence: CDR1 MDHEN, CDR2 SYDVKM. The CDR3 is 16 amino acids. The CDR3 bases are TGTGCCGGCAGTCTGGGGGGGTCCTCTGGGGCCAACGTCCTGACTTTC. This sequence encodes CAGSLGGSSGANVLTF. Full variable domain (rest looked up from reference TRBV28 and TRBJ2-6): DVKVTQSSRYLVKRTGEKVFLECVQDMDHENMFWYRQDPGLGLRLIYFSYDVKMKEKGDIPEGYSVSREKKERFSLILESASTNQTSMYLCAGSLGGSSGANVLTFGAGSRLTVL.

Ten or more counts support this clonotype. The chain has TRBV20-1 and TRBJ2-1, with D perhaps given as TRBD1 or TRBD2 (5 bases each). The germline CDR1 and CDR2 sequences are DFQATT and SNEGSKA (reference sequence). The CDR3 sequence is 14 residues long. Trimming stripped 4 bases from V and 2 bases from J, with 12 bases between. The CDR3 DNA follows: TGCAGTGCTATAGAGGGGTCCACCTACAATGAGCAGTTCTTC. Encoded protein: CSAIEGSTYNEQFF.

On this clonotype itself: A much larger clonotype is one base distant, so this may be a read error. The chain recombines TRBV6-4 with TRBJ1-1; 7 positions match TRBD1. Germline V gene lookup returns CDR1 MRHNA and CDR2 SNTAGT. The CDR3 totals 14 residues. V lost 2 bases and J lost 4; bases outside the gene matches: 4. CDR3 amino acids: CASSDEGAGTEAFF. CDR3 bases: TGTGCCAGCAGTGACGAGGGGGCTGGCACTGAAGCTTTCTTT.

A few counts support this clonotype. The V gene is TRBV27, the J gene TRBJ2-7; maybe TRBD1 (6 bases). CDR3 length equals 14 residues. The V gene lost 4 bases and the J gene lost 2 bases, with 12 bases spanning the gap. CDR1 is MNHEY, CDR2 SMNVEV, per germline (reference sequence). Here the CDR3 DNA reads TGTGCCAGCAGTTGGAAGGGGGAGACCTACGAGCAGTACTTC. It is translated as CASSWKGETYEQYF.

This clonotype was picked up a small number of times. The chain uses TRBV6-2 or TRBV6-3 and TRBJ1-1, with D possibly being TRBD1 (5 bases). Germline assignment: CDR1 MNHEY and CDR2 SVGEGT. V was shortened by 5 bases and J by 4 bases, with 17 bases between the two germline ends. The CDR3 consists of 15 residues. In nucleotides, the CDR3 is TGTGCCAGCAGTACCTATTTATTCGGGGCCACTGAAGCTTTCTTT. Encoded protein: CASSTYLFGATEAFF.